This T cell receptor (beta chain) was identified in a study of blood T cells in healthy people across ages. Findings and caveats of the study: Whereas aged donors had fewer naive CD4+ cells, long-lived donors had more of them and higher diversity. Changes seen in expanded clonotypes were possibly confounded by donor CMV status left unknown.

This clonotype was seen only a few times. Its cognate antigen is unknown. V was clipped by 3 bases and J by 9 bases; unmatched bases: 17. This CDR3 spans 17 amino acids. Per the germline V gene, CDR1 is SEHNR and CDR2 is FQNEAQ (reference sequence). The use of a sample-barcoded 5' primer and a J-beta primer mix characterized a second PCR of roughly 6 to 11 cycles. One entry per CDR3 protein results from TCRdb running MiXCR on the 5' RACE reads. The sample lists 1.5 million to 2 million distinct CDR3 sequences, about 30% occurring once. The sequenced sample was blood. This clonotype was obtained from a woman between 25 and 40 years old in good health. This rearrangement joins TRBV7-9 to TRBJ2-1; 7 bases are shared with TRBD1. CDR3 sequence (DNA): TGTGCCAGCAGCTTCCCGAATGGGCACAGGGGATCTGGTGAGCAGTTCTTC. This sequence encodes CASSFPNGHRGSGEQFF.